Listed below are T cell receptor beta chains from one sample, sequenced in a study of identifying expanded T cells in peripheral blood. The table came from immunoSEQ multiplex PCR; TCRdb's copy has only in-frame clones and leaves some out. This sample has about 50,000 clones; about four fifths occur once, and the top ten carry roughly a sixth. Sample: blood. All receptors come from a person aged 18 to 70 in good health. Both conserved end residues are part of each CDR3. D genes are given only for firm matches. Clone size, where shown, is once, few, many, or a class for clones that have expanded.

D: TRBD1; V: TRBV19; J: TRBJ2-2; size: -; CDR3: CASRLDRGGLVTGELFF; DNA: TGTGCCAGTAGGTTGGACAGGGGTGGTCTCGTCACCGGGGAGCTGTTTTTT
D: TRBD2; V: TRBV9; J: TRBJ2-2; size: -; CDR3: CASSVASGRNTGELFF; DNA: TGTGCCAGCAGCGTAGCCAGCGGGAGAAACACCGGGGAGCTGTTTTTT
D: TRBD2; V: TRBV6-1; J: TRBJ2-5; size: many; CDR3: CASRRDYQQETQYF; DNA: TGTGCCAGCAGAAGGGACTACCAGCAAGAGACCCAGTACTTC
D: -; V: TRBV6-5; J: TRBJ2-7; size: -; CDR3: CASSYPTRAGREQYF; DNA: TGTGCCAGCAGTTACCCGACTAGAGCGGGCCGCGAGCAGTACTTC
D: -; V: TRBV5-5; J: TRBJ2-2; size: -; CDR3: CASSLRLAKNTGELFF; DNA: TGTGCCAGCAGCTTGAGGCTAGCAAAGAACACCGGGGAGCTGTTTTTT
D: -; V: TRBV6-1; J: TRBJ1-5; size: -; CDR3: CASSESIGRNQPQHF; DNA: TGTGCCAGCAGTGAATCTATCGGCCGCAATCAGCCCCAGCATTTT
D: -; V: TRBV6-4; J: TRBJ2-1; size: -; CDR3: CASGSSRVREQFF; DNA: TGTGCCAGCGGATCCTCCAGGGTACGTGAGCAGTTCTTC
D: -; V: TRBV5-6; J: TRBJ1-3; size: -; CDR3: CASSLRGAAGNTIYF; DNA: TGTGCCAGCAGCTTGCGGGGGGCGGCTGGAAACACCATATATTTT
D: -; V: TRBV27; J: TRBJ1-6; size: -; CDR3: CASSPSTQHSPLHF; DNA: TGTGCCAGCAGTCCCTCCACTCAGCATTCACCCCTCCACTTT
D: TRBD2; V: TRBV30; J: TRBJ2-1; size: -; CDR3: CAWSRASGSSYNEQFF; DNA: TGTGCCTGGAGTAGAGCTAGCGGGAGTTCCTACAATGAGCAGTTCTTC
D: -; V: TRBV9; J: TRBJ2-1; size: -; CDR3: CASSVDSTGGNEQFF; DNA: TGTGCCAGCAGCGTAGACTCCACGGGCGGGAATGAGCAGTTCTTC
D: -; V: TRBV5-1; J: TRBJ2-1; size: -; CDR3: CASSSRTENEQFF; DNA: TGCGCCAGCAGCTCACGGACGGAGAATGAGCAGTTCTTC
D: -; V: TRBV6-4; J: TRBJ1-5; size: -; CDR3: CASSTGSGQPQHF; DNA: TGTGCCAGCAGTACAGGGTCGGGACAGCCCCAGCATTTT
D: -; V: TRBV5-1; J: TRBJ2-2; size: -; CDR3: CASSSGKAITGELFF; DNA: TGCGCCAGCAGCTCCGGGAAAGCAATCACCGGGGAGCTGTTTTTT
D: -; V: TRBV7-9; J: TRBJ2-3; size: -; CDR3: CASQHPGRSTDTQYF; DNA: TGTGCCAGCCAACATCCTGGCAGGTCCACAGATACGCAGTATTTT
D: -; V: TRBV9; J: TRBJ2-6; size: -; CDR3: CASSPRAQLSGANVLTF; DNA: TGTGCCAGCAGCCCACGGGCCCAACTCTCGGGGGCCAACGTCCTGACTTTC
D: -; V: TRBV30; J: TRBJ1-1; size: few; CDR3: CAWSVQTEAFF; DNA: TGTGCCTGGAGTGTACAGACTGAAGCTTTCTTT
D: -; V: TRBV30; J: TRBJ1-2; size: -; CDR3: CAWGPSHTF; DNA: TGTGCCTGGGGACCGAGTCACACCTTC
D: TRBD2; V: TRBV29-1; J: TRBJ2-2; size: -; CDR3: CSVDGGRTNTGELFF; DNA: TGCAGCGTTGACGGCGGGAGAACTAACACCGGGGAGCTGTTTTTT
D: TRBD1; V: TRBV18; J: TRBJ1-4; size: -; CDR3: CASSPTGGEEKLFF; DNA: TGTGCCAGCTCACCGACAGGGGGGGAAGAAAAACTGTTTTTT
D: TRBD1; V: TRBV6-1; J: TRBJ1-6; size: -; CDR3: CASDRGNSPLHF; DNA: TGTGCCAGCGACAGGGGGAATTCACCCCTCCACTTT
D: -; V: TRBV6-6; J: TRBJ1-6; size: -; CDR3: CASSYGGGSPLHF; DNA: TGTGCCAGCAGTTACGGAGGGGGTTCACCCCTCCACTTT
D: TRBD1; V: TRBV15; J: TRBJ1-5; size: -; CDR3: CATSRDRGRNQPQHF; DNA: TGTGCCACCAGCAGGGACAGGGGACGGAATCAGCCCCAGCATTTT
D: -; V: TRBV19; J: TRBJ2-2; size: -; CDR3: CASSMDRRTGELFF; DNA: TGTGCCAGTAGTATGGACAGACGGACCGGGGAGCTGTTTTTT
D: -; V: TRBV11-2; J: TRBJ1-3; size: -; CDR3: CASSLEIGGTGNTIYF; DNA: TGTGCCAGCAGCTTAGAAATCGGAGGGACTGGAAACACCATATATTTT
D: -; V: TRBV6-5; J: TRBJ1-2; size: once; CDR3: CASSYSIVGTSYGYTF; DNA: TGTGCCAGCAGTTACTCGATTGTTGGGACCTCCTATGGCTACACCTTC
D: -; V: TRBV15; J: TRBJ2-2; size: few; CDR3: CATGIPGTLNTGELFF; DNA: TGTGCCACCGGCATCCCCGGGACGTTAAACACCGGGGAGCTGTTTTTT
D: TRBD2; V: TRBV27; J: TRBJ2-5; size: -; CDR3: CASAAGVGETQYF; DNA: TGTGCCAGCGCCGCGGGGGTCGGAGAGACCCAGTACTTC
D: -; V: TRBV2; J: TRBJ2-5; size: few; CDR3: CASSELEETQYF; DNA: TGTGCCAGCAGTGAACTAGAAGAGACCCAGTACTTC
D: TRBD2; V: TRBV30; J: TRBJ2-1; size: -; CDR3: CAWSVSLRLAGGFEQFF; DNA: TGTGCCTGGAGTGTATCCCTCCGACTAGCGGGAGGGTTTGAGCAGTTCTTC
D: -; V: TRBV27; J: TRBJ1-3; size: -; CDR3: CASRAGGSSGNTIYF; DNA: TGTGCCAGCAGGGCGGGGGGGAGCTCTGGAAACACCATATATTTT
D: TRBD2; V: TRBV30; J: TRBJ2-1; size: -; CDR3: CASGGTRDYNEQFF; DNA: TGTGCCTCGGGAGGGACTAGGGACTACAATGAGCAGTTCTTC
D: TRBD1; V: TRBV5-1; J: TRBJ2-4; size: once; CDR3: CASSSLWTGENIQYF; DNA: TGCGCCAGCAGCTCCCTATGGACAGGGGAAAACATTCAGTACTTC
D: -; V: TRBV5-6; J: TRBJ1-1; size: -; CDR3: CASSLAAEAFF; DNA: TGTGCCAGCAGCTTGGCGGCAGAAGCTTTCTTT
D: TRBD2; V: TRBV12-5; J: TRBJ2-1; size: -; CDR3: CASGLVISGEGDEQFF; DNA: TGTGCTAGTGGTTTGGTTATTAGCGGGGAAGGCGATGAGCAGTTCTTC
D: TRBD2; V: TRBV2; J: TRBJ2-2; size: -; CDR3: CAIHLAGVTGELFF; DNA: TGTGCCATCCATCTAGCGGGAGTTACCGGGGAGCTGTTTTTT
D: TRBD2; V: TRBV2; J: TRBJ2-3; size: -; CDR3: CASVLAGRSDTQYF; DNA: TGTGCCAGCGTACTAGCGGGACGGTCAGATACGCAGTATTTT
D: TRBD1; V: TRBV5-8; J: TRBJ1-2; size: -; CDR3: CASRRRGPYYGYTF; DNA: TGTGCCAGCAGACGCAGGGGGCCGTACTATGGCTACACCTTC
D: -; V: TRBV5-4; J: TRBJ1-2; size: -; CDR3: CASSLGQGNGYTF; DNA: TGTGCCAGCAGCTTGGGTCAGGGGAATGGCTACACCTTC
D: TRBD1; V: TRBV27; J: TRBJ1-1; size: -; CDR3: CASPFLQGTMNTEAFF; DNA: TGTGCCAGCCCTTTCCTACAGGGGACTATGAACACTGAAGCTTTCTTT